This TCR beta chain is drawn from a study of T cell repertoires in cytomegalovirus infection. At the level of the study: Signatures in public TCR beta sequences pointed to both CMV infection and matching HLA type. Regarding the study as a whole: In two of eight donors, the top clonotype was HLA-C-restricted CMV-specific. Summed frequency of public TCR beta families distinguished CMV carriers with the relevant HLA.

Of note for this clonotype: The antigen is not known.

The CDR3 runs to 15 residues. The junction had 14 bases not matched to a gene; V was cut back by 7 bases and J by 7 bases. Germline CDR1 and CDR2: SGDLS and YYNGEE. TCRdb re-called the reads through MiXCR, storing one row per CDR3 protein. Of about 740,000 distinct CDR3 sequences listed, 35% to 40% are singletons. The sample taken for sequencing was PBMCs. V is TRBV9 and J is TRBJ2-1; 7 nucleotides line up with TRBD2. This clonotype was obtained from a human donor in good health (CMV status not recorded). Some clones in this sample may be carry-over from other donors' samples. CDR3 DNA sequence: TGTGCCAGCTCACGCAGCGGGGCTCGAGGGAATGAGCAGTTCTTC. It translates to CASSRSGARGNEQFF.